This is a list of T cell receptor beta chains from one sample in a study of STAT5B mutations in CD4+ large granular lymphocyte leukemia. TCRdb keeps only in-frame clones here, not all; method: immunoSEQ multiplex PCR. The sample yields tens of thousands of clones, approximately 88% seen once. Sequenced input: CD4+ T cells from blood buffy coats. The origin of the receptors is a human donor in good health. Both conserved end residues are part of each CDR3. Fields, in order: CDR3 DNA, CDR3 protein, D gene, V gene, clone size, J gene. The D gene is left open where the match is weak. Clone size is shown for a subset of rows, as once, few, many or a class of expanded clone.

cdr3_nt: TGTGCCATCAGTGAGGGCGGGAGGGCCGTAGAGACCCAGTACTTC
cdr3_aa: CAISEGGRAVETQYF
d_call: TRBD2
v_call: TRBV10-3
clone_size: -
j_call: TRBJ2-5

cdr3_nt: TGCGCCAGCAGCTTGTTAGGGACAGGTGGCGGCAATGAGCAGTTCTTC
cdr3_aa: CASSLLGTGGGNEQFF
d_call: TRBD1
v_call: TRBV5-1
clone_size: -
j_call: TRBJ2-1

cdr3_nt: TGTGCCAGTAGTCCGGGCGGACAGGGGGCGGGCGGCTACACCTTC
cdr3_aa: CASSPGGQGAGGYTF
d_call: TRBD1
v_call: TRBV19
clone_size: -
j_call: TRBJ1-2

cdr3_nt: TGTGCCAGCAGGAGGACAGGGGGGGACACCATATATTTT
cdr3_aa: CASRRTGGDTIYF
d_call: TRBD1
v_call: TRBV6-5
clone_size: once
j_call: TRBJ1-3

cdr3_nt: TGTGCCAGCAGCAAAACAGACAGGGGGCTAGGGGATACGCAGTATTTT
cdr3_aa: CASSKTDRGLGDTQYF
d_call: TRBD1
v_call: TRBV9
clone_size: -
j_call: TRBJ2-3

cdr3_nt: TGTGCCAGCAGCCCTTTTGATCAGCCCCAGCATTTT
cdr3_aa: CASSPFDQPQHF
d_call: -
v_call: TRBV7-2
clone_size: few
j_call: TRBJ1-5

cdr3_nt: TGTGCTAGTGGGCCGGGGAGAAAAGATACGCAGTATTTT
cdr3_aa: CASGPGRKDTQYF
d_call: -
v_call: TRBV12-5
clone_size: -
j_call: TRBJ2-3

cdr3_nt: TGTGCCAGCAGCCAAGTTGCCCAGGAAACCTCTCCGAGCATTCAGTACTTC
cdr3_aa: CASSQVAQETSPSIQYF
d_call: -
v_call: TRBV7-9
clone_size: once
j_call: TRBJ2-4

cdr3_nt: TGCGCCAGCAGCCAGACAGGGAGTGGGCTCTCCAACTATGGCTACACCTTC
cdr3_aa: CASSQTGSGLSNYGYTF
d_call: TRBD1
v_call: TRBV4-1
clone_size: once
j_call: TRBJ1-2

cdr3_nt: TGTGCCAGCACCCGAGGGGGGGCGGAGACCCAGTACTTC
cdr3_aa: CASTRGGAETQYF
d_call: -
v_call: TRBV7-2
clone_size: -
j_call: TRBJ2-5

cdr3_nt: TGTGCCAGCAGCCGCGGACGGATGGAGACCCAGTACTTC
cdr3_aa: CASSRGRMETQYF
d_call: -
v_call: TRBV2
clone_size: -
j_call: TRBJ2-5

cdr3_nt: TGTGCCAGCAGCCCCAACGGGGGAGGGCTATGGGAGACCCAGTACTTC
cdr3_aa: CASSPNGGGLWETQYF
d_call: TRBD2
v_call: TRBV7-9
clone_size: once
j_call: TRBJ2-5

cdr3_nt: TGTGCCAGCTCGGGACTAGCGGACGGTGAGCAGTTCTTC
cdr3_aa: CASSGLADGEQFF
d_call: TRBD2
v_call: TRBV18
clone_size: -
j_call: TRBJ2-1

cdr3_nt: TGTGCCAGCAGGACGGCCGGGACAGCTAATAATTCACCCCTCCACTTT
cdr3_aa: CASRTAGTANNSPLHF
d_call: TRBD1
v_call: TRBV2
clone_size: -
j_call: TRBJ1-6

cdr3_nt: TGTGCCAGAAAATCTTACAGGGGCTGTGGGCAAGAGACCCAGTACTTC
cdr3_aa: CARKSYRGCGQETQYF
d_call: TRBD1
v_call: TRBV5-3
clone_size: -
j_call: TRBJ2-5

cdr3_nt: TGTGCCAGTAGTACCCTGGGCACGGTCTATGGCTACACCTTC
cdr3_aa: CASSTLGTVYGYTF
d_call: -
v_call: TRBV19
clone_size: -
j_call: TRBJ1-2

cdr3_nt: TGTGCCAGCAAAACTTCAAACCGGGTTTTAAAACGGTACGAGCAGTACTTC
cdr3_aa: CASKTSNRVLKRYEQYF
d_call: -
v_call: TRBV11-2
clone_size: -
j_call: TRBJ2-7

cdr3_nt: TGTGCCAGCAGTCCCAATAGGGAGACCCAGTACTTC
cdr3_aa: CASSPNRETQYF
d_call: -
v_call: TRBV27
clone_size: -
j_call: TRBJ2-5

cdr3_nt: TGCGCCAGCAGCTCAGCCCAGACAGGGAGCAATGAAAAACTGTTTTTT
cdr3_aa: CASSSAQTGSNEKLFF
d_call: TRBD1
v_call: TRBV5-1
clone_size: -
j_call: TRBJ1-4

cdr3_nt: TGTGCCAGCAGCTCAGACAGTTTCTATAATTCACCCCTCCACTTT
cdr3_aa: CASSSDSFYNSPLHF
d_call: -
v_call: TRBV11-2
clone_size: -
j_call: TRBJ1-6

cdr3_nt: TGTGCCAGCAGTTACGCGGGAGGGCGGCTAATCTATGGCTACACCTTC
cdr3_aa: CASSYAGGRLIYGYTF
d_call: -
v_call: TRBV6-5
clone_size: -
j_call: TRBJ1-2

cdr3_nt: TGTGCCAGCAGTCAAAGTCACATAGCGGGGGCCCACAATGAGCAGTTCTTC
cdr3_aa: CASSQSHIAGAHNEQFF
d_call: TRBD2
v_call: TRBV11-2
clone_size: -
j_call: TRBJ2-1

cdr3_nt: TGTGCCAGCAGCCAAGGTCTACAGTATTATGAAAAACTGTTTTTT
cdr3_aa: CASSQGLQYYEKLFF
d_call: -
v_call: TRBV4-2
clone_size: -
j_call: TRBJ1-4

cdr3_nt: TGTGCCAGCAGCGTAGGGGTTTCTGAAGCAGATACGCAGTATTTT
cdr3_aa: CASSVGVSEADTQYF
d_call: -
v_call: TRBV9
clone_size: -
j_call: TRBJ2-3

cdr3_nt: TGTGCCAGTAGTAAACAGGGGTTCACTGAAGCTTTCTTT
cdr3_aa: CASSKQGFTEAFF
d_call: TRBD1
v_call: TRBV19
clone_size: -
j_call: TRBJ1-1

cdr3_nt: TGTGCCAGCAGCCCCACAACGACGAACACCGGGGAGCTGTTTTTT
cdr3_aa: CASSPTTTNTGELFF
d_call: -
v_call: TRBV5-6
clone_size: -
j_call: TRBJ2-2

cdr3_nt: TGTGCCACCAGCAGAGGCGGGCCTCAGCCCCAGCATTTT
cdr3_aa: CATSRGGPQPQHF
d_call: -
v_call: TRBV15
clone_size: -
j_call: TRBJ1-5

cdr3_nt: TGTGCCAGTTCGGGTAGTGCTAATACGCAGTATTTT
cdr3_aa: CASSGSANTQYF
d_call: -
v_call: TRBV7-2
clone_size: -
j_call: TRBJ2-3

cdr3_nt: TGTGCCAGCAGCTCACATCTTAAGGATACGCAGTATTTT
cdr3_aa: CASSSHLKDTQYF
d_call: -
v_call: TRBV5-6
clone_size: -
j_call: TRBJ2-3

cdr3_nt: TGTGCCAGCAGCCAAACCGGGGGGTCCAATCAGCCCCAGCATTTT
cdr3_aa: CASSQTGGSNQPQHF
d_call: -
v_call: TRBV4-2
clone_size: -
j_call: TRBJ1-5

cdr3_nt: TGTGCCAGCAGGAGACAGGGGTTCGGTTATGGCTACACCTTC
cdr3_aa: CASRRQGFGYGYTF
d_call: TRBD1
v_call: TRBV28
clone_size: -
j_call: TRBJ1-2

cdr3_nt: TGTGCCAGCAGTCGAACAGGGGGGGGCAATCAGCCCCAGCATTTT
cdr3_aa: CASSRTGGGNQPQHF
d_call: TRBD1
v_call: TRBV2
clone_size: -
j_call: TRBJ1-5

cdr3_nt: TGCGCCAGCAGCTTGGCTGATGTCGGGCCAAACTATGGCTACACCTTC
cdr3_aa: CASSLADVGPNYGYTF
d_call: -
v_call: TRBV5-1
clone_size: once
j_call: TRBJ1-2

cdr3_nt: TGTGCCAGCAGGGTCGACGGTTTAGCTGAAAAACTGTTTTTT
cdr3_aa: CASRVDGLAEKLFF
d_call: -
v_call: TRBV2
clone_size: -
j_call: TRBJ1-4

cdr3_nt: TGTGCCAGCAGCTACGAGGGTTCCTACGAGCAGTACTTC
cdr3_aa: CASSYEGSYEQYF
d_call: -
v_call: TRBV6-5
clone_size: -
j_call: TRBJ2-7

cdr3_nt: TGTGCCTGGAGTGTAGTTTTCGCAGGGCCCAACACTGAAGCTTTCTTT
cdr3_aa: CAWSVVFAGPNTEAFF
d_call: -
v_call: TRBV30
clone_size: once
j_call: TRBJ1-1

cdr3_nt: TGTGCCAGCTCACCGACCTTGGAGTCTACTGAAGCTTTCTTT
cdr3_aa: CASSPTLESTEAFF
d_call: -
v_call: TRBV18
clone_size: -
j_call: TRBJ1-1

cdr3_nt: TGTGCCAGCAGCCAGGGGACAGGGAAAAGCCAGCATTTT
cdr3_aa: CASSQGTGKSQHF
d_call: TRBD1
v_call: TRBV14
clone_size: -
j_call: TRBJ1-5

cdr3_nt: TGTGCCAGCAGCTCCCGGGGTAGCGGGAGGTTTTACAATGAGCAGTTCTTC
cdr3_aa: CASSSRGSGRFYNEQFF
d_call: TRBD2
v_call: TRBV7-9
clone_size: -
j_call: TRBJ2-1

cdr3_nt: TGTGCCAGCAGCTCCCGACTACTTAGCACAGATACGCAGTATTTT
cdr3_aa: CASSSRLLSTDTQYF
d_call: -
v_call: TRBV7-2
clone_size: -
j_call: TRBJ2-3

cdr3_nt: TGTGCCAGCAGCAAACAGGGGTCGAGCACTGAAGCTTTCTTT
cdr3_aa: CASSKQGSSTEAFF
d_call: TRBD1
v_call: TRBV7-2
clone_size: -
j_call: TRBJ1-1

cdr3_nt: TGTGCCAGCAGCTTGAACCAAGAGACCCAGTACTTC
cdr3_aa: CASSLNQETQYF
d_call: -
v_call: TRBV5-6
clone_size: once
j_call: TRBJ2-5

cdr3_nt: TGTGCCTGGAGTCTGACCAGCTATGGCTACACCTTC
cdr3_aa: CAWSLTSYGYTF
d_call: -
v_call: TRBV30
clone_size: -
j_call: TRBJ1-2

cdr3_nt: TGTGCCAGCAGGGGACAGCCTAATTCACCCCTCCACTTT
cdr3_aa: CASRGQPNSPLHF
d_call: TRBD1
v_call: TRBV6-1
clone_size: -
j_call: TRBJ1-6

cdr3_nt: TGTGCCAGCAGTTTACGGCTGGCGGGTCAGCCCCAGCATTTT
cdr3_aa: CASSLRLAGQPQHF
d_call: -
v_call: TRBV27
clone_size: -
j_call: TRBJ1-5

cdr3_nt: TGTGCCAGCAGTTACAGGGGCGCGAACACTGAAGCTTTCTTT
cdr3_aa: CASSYRGANTEAFF
d_call: -
v_call: TRBV6-5
clone_size: -
j_call: TRBJ1-1

cdr3_nt: TGTGCCAGCAGCCTCGCTGAGAACACTGAAGCTTTCTTT
cdr3_aa: CASSLAENTEAFF
d_call: -
v_call: TRBV7-6
clone_size: once
j_call: TRBJ1-1

cdr3_nt: TGCGCCAGCAGCCAAAGGGGGCGCCCCGGGGAGCTGTTTTTT
cdr3_aa: CASSQRGRPGELFF
d_call: TRBD1
v_call: TRBV4-3
clone_size: -
j_call: TRBJ2-2

cdr3_nt: TGTGCCAGCAGTTCAGGGACTCTAAGTCCAGATACGCAGTATTTT
cdr3_aa: CASSSGTLSPDTQYF
d_call: -
v_call: TRBV28
clone_size: -
j_call: TRBJ2-3

cdr3_nt: TGTGCCAGCAGCTTGGCAGCAGGGGGTGTCACTGAAGCTTTCTTT
cdr3_aa: CASSLAAGGVTEAFF
d_call: TRBD1
v_call: TRBV5-8
clone_size: few
j_call: TRBJ1-1

cdr3_nt: TGTGCCAGTAGCCCCGGGAAGGGGGCAGGCAACTATGGCTACACCTTC
cdr3_aa: CASSPGKGAGNYGYTF
d_call: TRBD1
v_call: TRBV19
clone_size: -
j_call: TRBJ1-2